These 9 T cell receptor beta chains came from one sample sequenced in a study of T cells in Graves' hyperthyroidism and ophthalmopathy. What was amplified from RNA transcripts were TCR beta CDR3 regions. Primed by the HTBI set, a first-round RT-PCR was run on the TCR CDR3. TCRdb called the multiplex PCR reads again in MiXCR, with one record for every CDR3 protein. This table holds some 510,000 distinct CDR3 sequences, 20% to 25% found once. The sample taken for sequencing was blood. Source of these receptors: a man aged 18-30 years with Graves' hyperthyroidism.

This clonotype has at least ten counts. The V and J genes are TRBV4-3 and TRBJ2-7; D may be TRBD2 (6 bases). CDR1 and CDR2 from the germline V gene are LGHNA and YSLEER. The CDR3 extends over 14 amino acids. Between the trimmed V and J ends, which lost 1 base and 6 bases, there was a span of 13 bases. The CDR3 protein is CASSQVSGRREQYF. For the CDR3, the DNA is TGCGCCAGCAGCCAAGTCTCGGGGAGGCGCGAGCAGTACTTC.

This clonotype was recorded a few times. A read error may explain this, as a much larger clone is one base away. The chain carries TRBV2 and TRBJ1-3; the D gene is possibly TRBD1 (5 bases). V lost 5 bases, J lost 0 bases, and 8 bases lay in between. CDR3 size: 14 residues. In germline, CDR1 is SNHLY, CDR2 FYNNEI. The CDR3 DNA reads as TGTGCCAGCAGTTGGGGGGTCTCTGGAAACACCATATATTTT. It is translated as CASSWGVSGNTIYF.

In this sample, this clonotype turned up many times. The CDR3 sequence: CASSASTRLGNEQYF. The CDR3 nucleotides read TGTGCCAGCAGTGCCTCGACACGGCTAGGGAACGAGCAGTACTTC. This chain uses TRBV27 with TRBJ2-7; unclear D gene. CDR3 size: 15 residues. V lost 5 bases, J lost 5 bases, and 19 bases lay in between. Per the germline V gene, CDR1 is MNHEY and CDR2 is SMNVEV (reference sequence).

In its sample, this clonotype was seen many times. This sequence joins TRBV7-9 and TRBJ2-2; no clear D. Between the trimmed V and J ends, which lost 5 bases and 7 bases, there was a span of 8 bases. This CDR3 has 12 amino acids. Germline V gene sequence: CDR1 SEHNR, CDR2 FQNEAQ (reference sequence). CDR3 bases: TGTGCCAGCAGCCCCATAAGCGGGGAGCTGTTTTTT. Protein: CASSPISGELFF.

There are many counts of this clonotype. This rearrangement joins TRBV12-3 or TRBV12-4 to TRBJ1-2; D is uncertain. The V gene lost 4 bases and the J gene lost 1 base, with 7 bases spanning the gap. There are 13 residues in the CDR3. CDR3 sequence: CASSSRFNYGYTF. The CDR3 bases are TGTGCCAGCAGTTCCCGCTTTAACTATGGCTACACCTTC.

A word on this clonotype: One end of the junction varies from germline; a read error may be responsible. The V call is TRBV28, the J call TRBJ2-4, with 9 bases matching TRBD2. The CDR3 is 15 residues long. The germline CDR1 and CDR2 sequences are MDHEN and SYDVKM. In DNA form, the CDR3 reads TGTGCCAGCATAACAGCGGGGGGAGCCAAAAACATTAAGTACTTC. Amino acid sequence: CASITAGGAKNIKYF.

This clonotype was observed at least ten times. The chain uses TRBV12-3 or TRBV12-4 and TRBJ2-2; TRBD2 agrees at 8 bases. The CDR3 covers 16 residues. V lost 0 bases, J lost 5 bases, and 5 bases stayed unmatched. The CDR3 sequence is CASSLAGTRGTGELFF. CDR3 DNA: TGTGCCAGCAGTTTAGCGGGGACTAGGGGGACCGGGGAGCTGTTTTTT.

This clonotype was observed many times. Here the CDR3 reads CASRLGANTEAFF. In DNA, the CDR3 is TGTGCCAGCCGTTTGGGGGCTAACACTGAAGCTTTCTTT. The rearrangement joins TRBV6-5 to TRBJ1-1, with a possible D match to TRBD1 (6 bases). The CDR3 totals 13 residues. Between the trimmed V and J ends, which lost 8 bases and 2 bases, there was a span of 12 bases. Germline CDR1 reads MNHEY; CDR2 reads SVGAGI.

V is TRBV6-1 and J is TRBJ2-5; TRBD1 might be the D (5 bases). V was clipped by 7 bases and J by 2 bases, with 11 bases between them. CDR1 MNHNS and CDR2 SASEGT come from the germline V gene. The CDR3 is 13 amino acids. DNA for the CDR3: TGTGCCAGCAAAGCACAGGTACAAGAGACCCAGTACTTC. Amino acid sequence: CASKAQVQETQYF.